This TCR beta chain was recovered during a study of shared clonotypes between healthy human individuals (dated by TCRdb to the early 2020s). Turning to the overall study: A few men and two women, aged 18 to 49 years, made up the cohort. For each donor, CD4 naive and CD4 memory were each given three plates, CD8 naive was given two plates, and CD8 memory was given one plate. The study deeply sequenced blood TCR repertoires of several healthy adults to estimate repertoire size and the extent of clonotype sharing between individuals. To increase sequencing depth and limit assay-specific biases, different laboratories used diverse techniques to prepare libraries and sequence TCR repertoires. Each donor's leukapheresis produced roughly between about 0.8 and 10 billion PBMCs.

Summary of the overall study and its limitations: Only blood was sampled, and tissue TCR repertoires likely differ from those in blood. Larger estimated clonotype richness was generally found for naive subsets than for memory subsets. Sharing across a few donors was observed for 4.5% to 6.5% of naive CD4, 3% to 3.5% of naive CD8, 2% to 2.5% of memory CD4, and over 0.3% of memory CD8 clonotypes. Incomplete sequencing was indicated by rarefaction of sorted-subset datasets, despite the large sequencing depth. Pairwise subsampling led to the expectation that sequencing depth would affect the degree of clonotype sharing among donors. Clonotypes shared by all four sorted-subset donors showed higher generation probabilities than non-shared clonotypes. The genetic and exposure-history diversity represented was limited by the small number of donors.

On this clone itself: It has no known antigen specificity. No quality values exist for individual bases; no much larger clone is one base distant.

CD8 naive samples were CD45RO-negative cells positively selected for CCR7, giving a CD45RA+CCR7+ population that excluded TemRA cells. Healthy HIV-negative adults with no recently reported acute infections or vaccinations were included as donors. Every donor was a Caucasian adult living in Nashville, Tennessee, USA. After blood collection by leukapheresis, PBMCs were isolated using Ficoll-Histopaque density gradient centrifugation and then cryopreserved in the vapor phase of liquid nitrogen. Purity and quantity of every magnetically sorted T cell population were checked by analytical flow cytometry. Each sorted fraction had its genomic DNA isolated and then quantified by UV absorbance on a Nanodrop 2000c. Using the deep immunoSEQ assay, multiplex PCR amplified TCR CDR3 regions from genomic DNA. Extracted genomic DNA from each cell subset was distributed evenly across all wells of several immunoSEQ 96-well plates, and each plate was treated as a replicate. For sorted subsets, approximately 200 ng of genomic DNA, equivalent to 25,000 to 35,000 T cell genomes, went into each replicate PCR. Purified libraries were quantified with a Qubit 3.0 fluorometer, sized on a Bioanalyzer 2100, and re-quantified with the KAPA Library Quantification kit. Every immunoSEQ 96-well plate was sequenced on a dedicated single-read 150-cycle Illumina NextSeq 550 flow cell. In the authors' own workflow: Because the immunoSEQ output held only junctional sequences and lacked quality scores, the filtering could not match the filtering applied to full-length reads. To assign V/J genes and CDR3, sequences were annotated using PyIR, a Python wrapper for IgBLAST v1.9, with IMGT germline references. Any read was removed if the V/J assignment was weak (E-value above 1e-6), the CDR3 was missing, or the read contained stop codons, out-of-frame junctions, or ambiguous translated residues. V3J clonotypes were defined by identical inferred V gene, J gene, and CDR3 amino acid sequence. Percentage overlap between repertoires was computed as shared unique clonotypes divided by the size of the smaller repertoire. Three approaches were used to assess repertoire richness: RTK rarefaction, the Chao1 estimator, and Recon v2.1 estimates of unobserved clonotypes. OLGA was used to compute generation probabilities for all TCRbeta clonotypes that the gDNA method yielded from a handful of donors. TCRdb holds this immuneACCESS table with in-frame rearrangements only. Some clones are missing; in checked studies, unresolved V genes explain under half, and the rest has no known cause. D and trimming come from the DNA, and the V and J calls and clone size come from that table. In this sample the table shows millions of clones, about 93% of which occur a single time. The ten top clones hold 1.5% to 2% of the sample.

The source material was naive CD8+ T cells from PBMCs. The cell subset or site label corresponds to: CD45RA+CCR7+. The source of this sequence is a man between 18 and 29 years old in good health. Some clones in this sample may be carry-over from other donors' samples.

The DNA sequence follows: TGTGCCAGCAGCGCGGGGCTAGCGGGATGGAATGAGCAGTTCTTC. This codes for CASSAGLAGWNEQFF. The sequence is built from TRBV9 and TRBJ2-1; 9 bases in between match TRBD2. Trimming leaves V shorter by 3 bases and J shorter by 7 bases, with the junction holding 8 bases beyond the gene matches. Taken from cysteine to phenylalanine, the CDR3 has 15 residues. The retained sequence is limited to the CDR3, 45 bases, with the frame set at the first base. The germline V gene gives CDR1 as SGDLS and CDR2 as YYNGEE.